This entry features one T cell receptor (beta chain) sequence. Its antigen is not identified. This specimen comes from a study of siplizumab effects on memory and regulatory T cells. Per sample, 10^5 or so TCR templates underwent assay. The assay was immunoSEQ multiplex PCR, and TCRdb's table has in-frame clones only and misses some. The data hold tens of thousands of clones, with nearly 95% observed a single time. Broader study findings: Naive T cell populations appeared to exhibit greater diversity than memory cells and appeared to be major alloresponse contributors.

CDR1 and CDR2 from the germline V gene are MNHEY and SVGAGI. With 4 bases removed from V and 1 base from J, the gap between germline ends came to 12 bases. The CDR3 sequence is 15 residues long. V and J are TRBV6-5 and TRBJ2-3; no firm D call. This receptor was obtained from a human donor in good health. Material: non-Treg CD4+ T cells sorted from blood. The CDR3 sequence is CASSFDTVGTDTQYF. DNA for the CDR3: TGTGCCAGCAGTTTCGACACAGTTGGCACAGATACGCAGTATTTT.